This TCR beta chain appears in the sequencing data of a study of blood T cell repertoires in COVID-19. The protocol was immunoSEQ multiplex PCR, while the TCRdb copy is restricted to in-frame clones and leaves out a portion. The sample includes around 130,000 clones, roughly four fifths of them seen just once. Germline values: CDR1 KGHSH, CDR2 LQKENI. The CDR3 length is 15 residues. Trimming took off 5 bases at V and 9 bases at J, with 17 bases between the two ends. The source of this sequence is a man aged 25 to 40 who had recovered from COVID-19. Sample: PBMCs or T cells enriched from blood (not recorded which). V and J are TRBV18 and TRBJ1-6, with D tentatively TRBD1 (6 bases). For the CDR3, the DNA is TGTGCCAGCTCAACAGGGACGGGCTGGGGTTCACCCCTCCACTTT. Its protein is CASSTGTGWGSPLHF.